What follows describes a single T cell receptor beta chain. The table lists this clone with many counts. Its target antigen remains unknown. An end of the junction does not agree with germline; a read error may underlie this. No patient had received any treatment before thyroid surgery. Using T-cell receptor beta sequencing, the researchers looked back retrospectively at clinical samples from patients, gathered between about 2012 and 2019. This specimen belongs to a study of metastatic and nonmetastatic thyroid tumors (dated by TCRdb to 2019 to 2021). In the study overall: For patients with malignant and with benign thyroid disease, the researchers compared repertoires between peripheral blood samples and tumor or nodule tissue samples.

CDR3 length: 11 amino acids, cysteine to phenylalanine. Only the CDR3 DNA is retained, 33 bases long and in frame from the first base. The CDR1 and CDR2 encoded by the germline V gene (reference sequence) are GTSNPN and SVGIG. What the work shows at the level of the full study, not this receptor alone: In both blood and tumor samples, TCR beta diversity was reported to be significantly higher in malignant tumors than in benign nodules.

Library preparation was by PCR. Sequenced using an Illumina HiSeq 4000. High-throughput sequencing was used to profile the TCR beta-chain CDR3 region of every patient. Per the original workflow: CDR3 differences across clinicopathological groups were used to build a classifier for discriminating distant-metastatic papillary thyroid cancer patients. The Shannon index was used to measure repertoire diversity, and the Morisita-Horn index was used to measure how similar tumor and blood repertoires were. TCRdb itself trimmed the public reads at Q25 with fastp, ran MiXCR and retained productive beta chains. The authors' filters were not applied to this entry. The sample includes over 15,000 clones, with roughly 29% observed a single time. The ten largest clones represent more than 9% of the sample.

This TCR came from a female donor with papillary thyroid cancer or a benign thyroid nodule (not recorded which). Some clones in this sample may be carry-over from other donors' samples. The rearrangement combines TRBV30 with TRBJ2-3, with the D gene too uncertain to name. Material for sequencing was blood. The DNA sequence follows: TGTGTCTGGAGCACCAGGGATACGCAGTATTTT. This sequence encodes CVWSTRDTQYF.